The 10 T cell receptor beta chains below come from one sample, sequenced in a study of T-cell reconstitution after alpha-beta-depleted transplantation in children. Regarding the study as a whole: Reported findings indicate that, about two months after transplant, alpha-beta T cells came from several hundred expanded clones, which were derived from non-depleted graft cells.

No antigen has been assigned to these receptors. A library of TCRbeta sequences, prepared with unique molecular identifiers, was generated. MiXCR, applied by TCRdb to the PCR reads, yields one record per CDR3 protein. The sample carries 25,000 to 35,000 distinct CDR3 sequences, under 7.5% recorded once. Specimen: peripheral blood, collected 60 days after TCRalphabeta/CD19-depleted stem cell transplant. The receptors shown here come from a child younger than two who had a stem cell transplant for acute myeloid leukemia, so the T cells may come from the graft donor.

This clonotype was seen repeatedly, ten times or more. This chain connects TRBV12-3 or TRBV12-4 to TRBJ1-4; possibly TRBD1 for D (5 bases). The V end lost 6 bases, the J end lost 8 bases, and 25 bases lay between the germline ends. The CDR3 runs to 17 residues. CDR3 protein: CASSLDSWTFSFEKLFF. For the CDR3, the DNA is TGTGCCAGCAGCCTCGACAGTTGGACCTTCTCATTCGAAAAACTGTTTTTT.

In this sample, this clonotype turned up many times. At one end the junction does not follow the germline gene, possibly because of a read error. V and J are TRBV7-2 and TRBJ2-5, with TRBD1 matching 7 bases. Germline CDR1 SGHTA, CDR2 FQGNSA. The CDR3 loop spans 11 amino acids. The CDR3: CASSLQGQPHF. The CDR3 DNA is TGTGCCAGCAGCCTTCAGGGACAGCCACACTTC. The full variable domain, in which reference TRBV7-2 and TRBJ2-5 provide the parts outside the CDR3, is GAGVSQSPSNKVTEKGKDVELRCDPISGHTALYWYRQSLGQGLEFLIYFQGNSAPDKSGLPSDRFSAERTGGSVSTLTIQRTQQEDSAVYLCASSLQGQPHFGPGTRLLVL.

This clonotype was recorded at least ten times. The chain couples TRBV4-1 to TRBJ2-7; perhaps TRBD1 as D (5 bases). Germline CDR1 MGHRA, CDR2 YSYEKL. V lost 1 base and J 2 bases, leaving 6 bases between the germline ends. The CDR3 length is 13 residues. CDR3 bases: TGCGCCAGCAGCCAAGGGGGCCCCTACGAGCAGTACTTC. Translated: CASSQGGPYEQYF.

This clonotype occurred many times. This chain uses TRBV29-1 with TRBJ1-2, with D hard to call. Trimming left V 4 bases short and J 8 bases short, with 17 bases between. The CDR3 has 13 residues. Germline CDR1 and CDR2: SQVTM and ANQGSEA. The CDR3 bases are TGCAGCGTTGCTGAAGGGAACGGTCTAGGCTACACCTTC. As protein: CSVAEGNGLGYTF.

This clonotype was recorded many times. This rearrangement joins TRBV12-3 or TRBV12-4 to TRBJ1-2; D is unresolved. The CDR3 length is 15 residues. V was cut by 2 bases and J by 4 bases, with 14 bases left in between. The CDR3 DNA reads as TGTGCCAGCAGTTTATTCGGGGTTTCGGCCTATGGCTACACCTTC. This encodes CASSLFGVSAYGYTF.

This clonotype has at least ten counts. The chain employs TRBV11-2 and TRBJ2-2; 9 bases line up with TRBD1. CDR3 length: 18 residues. Germline V gene lookup returns CDR1 SGHAT and CDR2 FQNNGV. V gave up 3 bases and J gave up 2 bases; unmatched junction bases: 10. The CDR3 region is CASSFRDRERGNTGELFF. CDR3 nucleotides: TGTGCCAGCAGCTTCCGGGACAGGGAGCGGGGAAACACCGGGGAGCTGTTTTTT.

This clonotype was seen at least ten times. The chain carries TRBV27 and TRBJ1-5; 10 bases are a match to TRBD1. V lost 8 bases, J lost 2 bases, and 3 bases stayed unmatched. The CDR3 is 14 amino acids. Per the germline V gene, CDR1 is MNHEY and CDR2 is SMNVEV (reference sequence). The CDR3 spells CASWGTGGNQPQHF. The CDR3 DNA sequence: TGTGCCAGCTGGGGGACAGGGGGCAATCAGCCCCAGCATTTT.

This clonotype was detected many times. The V and J genes are TRBV27 and TRBJ2-7, with D perhaps matching TRBD2 (6 bases). Trimming stripped 5 bases from V and 2 bases from J, with 13 bases between. CDR3 length: 14 residues. The germline V gene encodes CDR1 MNHEY and CDR2 SMNVEV (reference sequence). The CDR3: CASSLTGVTYEQYF. CDR3 nucleotide sequence: TGTGCCAGCAGTCTCACGGGGGTAACCTACGAGCAGTACTTC.

This clonotype has at least ten counts. The V call is TRBV29-1, the J call TRBJ1-2; 7 bases align to TRBD1. The length of the CDR3 is 12 residues. V shed 1 base and J 8 bases; nucleotides not matched to a gene: 4. Looked up from germline, CDR1 is SQVTM and CDR2 is ANQGSEA. The CDR3 protein is CSVEGQGKGYTF. The CDR3 nucleotides are TGCAGCGTTGAAGGACAGGGAAAGGGCTACACCTTC.

In this sample, this clonotype turned up many times. The rearrangement joins TRBV11-2 to TRBJ1-1; D call uncertain. Germline CDR1 and CDR2: SGHAT and FQNNGV. The V end was cut by 1 base, the J end by 0 bases, with 3 bases between. The CDR3 totals 13 residues. Here the CDR3 DNA reads TGTGCCAGCAGCTTAGGCCTGAACACTGAAGCTTTCTTT. As protein: CASSLGLNTEAFF.